This TCR beta chain was documented in a study of OX40 agonist ivuxolimab in advanced cancers. Study-wide background: Earlier treatment with anti-PD-1, anti-PD-L1 or anti-CTLA-4 was permitted, and 35% to 40% had received some. There were three patients with partial responses, one having hepatocellular carcinoma and two cutaneous melanoma.

Per germline, CDR1 SGHTA and CDR2 FQGNSA. The CDR3 has 15 amino acids. V was pared by 5 bases and J by 3 bases, with 10 bases of the junction left unmatched. TCRdb's table, derived via immunoSEQ multiplex PCR, lists solely in-frame clones and lacks some. The repertoire consists of about 82,000 clones, with approximately 85% occurring once and the leading ten covering approximately 0.22%. This material consisted of CD4+ or CD8+ T cells sorted from blood, taken in a trial of the OX40 agonist ivuxolimab. The gene calls are TRBV7-2 and TRBJ2-7, with 7 positions matching TRBD1. The clonotype comes from an adult with an advanced solid tumor such as melanoma, head and neck, liver or kidney cancer. The CDR3: CASSARQGSRYEQYF. The CDR3 bases are TGTGCCAGCAGCGCACGACAGGGTTCTCGCTACGAGCAGTACTTC.